This T cell receptor beta chain was retrieved from a study of post-analysis software for immune sequencing data. About the study: Disease trajectories encompassed relapsing-remitting, secondary progressive and progressive-relapsing multiple sclerosis.

In regard to this clonotype: Its antigen is currently unknown.

Findings and limits, study-wide: Included in a set of five TRBV segments more frequent in patients than controls were TRBV5-6, TRBV5-1 and TRBV20-1. Patients with multiple sclerosis recorded significantly lower normalized Chao1 diversity than controls, the study found.

cDNA libraries of TCR beta carried unique molecular identifiers. MiXCR, run by TCRdb on the PCR reads, gives a single entry per CDR3 protein. The data hold approximately 360,000 distinct CDR3 sequences, with roughly 36% observed a single time. Between the trimmed V and J ends, which lost 1 base and 7 bases, there was a span of 8 bases. This CDR3 has 12 amino acids. Germline CDR1 LGHNT, CDR2 FRNRAP. Input material: blood. V is TRBV12-5 and J is TRBJ2-7, with unresolved D. The clonotype originates from a girl between 10 and 17 years old with multiple sclerosis. The CDR3 DNA reads as TGTGCTAGTGGTTTGGCGAACAATGAGCAGTACTTC. This codes for CASGLANNEQYF.